The 10 T cell receptor beta chains listed next were all sequenced from one sample in a study of blood T cell repertoires in COVID-19. Assay: immunoSEQ multiplex PCR; the TCRdb copy retains only in-frame clones and omits some. This sample carries about 160,000 clones, more than 70% of them seen once, and the ten largest clones take around 3.6%. Material for sequencing was PBMCs or T cells enriched from blood (not recorded which). These receptors originate from a woman between 50 and 59 years old in a cohort exposed to, infected with or recovered from COVID-19 (not recorded which).

The chain recombines TRBV7-9 with TRBJ1-5; D not certain. Germline CDR1 is SEHNR and CDR2 is FQNEAQ (reference sequence). The CDR3 has 15 residues. Trimming took 5 bases from V and 6 from J, leaving 17 bases between them. The CDR3 reads CASSKDQTAGQPQHF. CDR3 DNA sequence: TGTGCCAGCAGCAAAGATCAAACAGCTGGTCAGCCCCAGCATTTT.

The chain employs TRBV6-5 and TRBJ2-7, with D possibly matching TRBD1 (7 bases). Germline V CDR1 and CDR2: MNHEY, SVGAGI. This CDR3 has 15 residues. Trimming removed 1 base from V and 2 bases from J, with 12 bases in between. The CDR3 DNA is TGTGCCAGCAGTTACTGGCAGGGGGGAACCTACGAGCAGTACTTC. Protein sequence: CASSYWQGGTYEQYF.

The rearrangement uses TRBV29-1 and TRBJ1-4; 7 bases are a match to TRBD1. V shed 7 bases and J 5 bases; nucleotides not matched to a gene: 10. The germline V gene has CDR1 SQVTM and CDR2 ANQGSEA. There are 14 residues in the CDR3. In DNA form, the CDR3 reads TGCAGCGCATACCAGGGGGGCGCGAATGAAAAACTGTTTTTT. As protein: CSAYQGGANEKLFF.

The CDR3 here is CASSLASLANNEQFF. The CDR3 DNA reads TGTGCCAGCAGCTTAGCAAGCCTAGCTAACAATGAGCAGTTCTTC. This chain uses TRBV7-2 with TRBJ2-1, with D perhaps TRBD2 (5 bases). This CDR3 contains 15 residues. The V gene lost 0 bases and the J gene lost 5 bases, with 11 bases spanning the gap. Germline V lookup: CDR1 SGHTA, CDR2 FQGNSA.

The chain is built from TRBV18 and TRBJ2-7; 7 bases align to TRBD1. CDR1 is KGHSH and CDR2 is LQKENI in the germline V gene. J lost 5 bases, V lost 6 bases, and 7 bases had no gene match. CDR3 length: 13 residues. DNA of the CDR3: TGTGCCAGCTCCCCGACAGGGTACAACGAGCAGTACTTC. Protein: CASSPTGYNEQYF.

Details on this clone: It is unclear where the CDR3 begins or ends on the DNA, so no DNA is shown, and the CDR3 is as TCRdb lists it. V usage is TRBV27 and J usage is TRBJ2-3; the table assigns TRBD2, which was not confirmed against the DNA. The germline V gene encodes CDR1 MNHEY and CDR2 SMNVEV (reference sequence). The length of the CDR3 is 16 amino acids, counting both ends. CDR3 region: CASSLLSAAFVDTQYF.

The gene calls are TRBV2 and TRBJ1-6; no firm D call. Trimming left V 7 bases short and J 5 bases short, with 6 bases between. The CDR3 totals 12 residues. Germline lookup yields CDR1 SNHLY and CDR2 FYNNEI. Here the CDR3 reads CASNRDNSPLHF. The CDR3, as DNA: TGTGCCAGCAATCGAGATAATTCACCCCTCCACTTT.

This chain's CDR3 is CASSQTGRSLNNSPLHF. The CDR3 bases are TGTGCCAGCAGCCAAACGGGGAGAAGCCTGAATAATTCACCCCTCCACTTT. The rearrangement joins TRBV3-1 (or the pseudogene TRBV3-2) to TRBJ1-6; no clear D. The CDR3 sequence is 17 residues long. Germline V lookup: CDR1 LGHDT, CDR2 YNNKEL (reference sequence). Trimming pared 2 bases from V and 5 bases from J, leaving 16 bases between.

The chain is built from TRBV7-9 and TRBJ2-2, with TRBD1 as a possible D gene (7 bases). The V end lost 3 bases, the J end lost 5 bases, and 13 bases lay between the germline ends. CDR1 and CDR2 from the germline V gene are SEHNR and FQNEAQ (reference sequence). The CDR3 consists of 15 residues. In DNA form, the CDR3 reads TGTGCCAGCAGCTTCTTGGCAGGGGGGACCGGGGAGCTGTTTTTT. As protein: CASSFLAGGTGELFF.

This clone was seen more than once but under ten times. The V gene is TRBV28, the J gene TRBJ1-5, with D uncertain. CDR3 length equals 13 residues. Germline CDR1 reads MDHEN; CDR2 reads SYDVKM. V lost 7 bases to trimming and J lost 4 bases, with 11 bases between them. CDR3: CASTDPGNQPQHF. The CDR3 coding sequence is TGTGCCAGCACCGACCCGGGGAATCAGCCCCAGCATTTT.